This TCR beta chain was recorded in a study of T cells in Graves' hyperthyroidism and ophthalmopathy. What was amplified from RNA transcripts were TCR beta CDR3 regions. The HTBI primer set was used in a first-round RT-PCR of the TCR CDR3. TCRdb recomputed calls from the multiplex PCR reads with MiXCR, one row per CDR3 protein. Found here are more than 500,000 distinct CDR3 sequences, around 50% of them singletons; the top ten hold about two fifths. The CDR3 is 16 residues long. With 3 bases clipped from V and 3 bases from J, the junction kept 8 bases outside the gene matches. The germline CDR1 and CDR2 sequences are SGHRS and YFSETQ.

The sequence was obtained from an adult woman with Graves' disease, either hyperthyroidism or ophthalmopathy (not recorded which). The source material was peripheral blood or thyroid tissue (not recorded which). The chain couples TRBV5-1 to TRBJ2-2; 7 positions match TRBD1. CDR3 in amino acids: CASSSKKGAYTGELFF. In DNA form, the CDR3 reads TGCGCCAGCAGCTCTAAGAAGGGGGCGTACACCGGGGAGCTGTTTTTT.